This paragraph covers one TCR beta chain sequence. Its target is not known. The sample is drawn from a study of T cell responses to AZD1222 COVID-19 vaccine. Study-level findings and limits: Spike-specific TCR depth and breadth grew after two AZD1222 doses.

The germline V gene has CDR1 SEHNR and CDR2 FQNEAQ (reference sequence). The CDR3 is 15 residues long. Trimming stripped 5 bases from V and 1 base from J, with 12 bases between. Data came from immunoSEQ multiplex PCR; TCRdb stores just in-frame clones and leaves some out. Among some 130,000 clones, roughly 91% were seen once, and the ten largest hold 7.5% to 9.5%. Sample: peripheral blood, taken on day 0 of AZD1222 vaccination. The source of this sequence is an adult in good health. V and J are TRBV7-9 and TRBJ1-5; the D is unclear. CDR3 nucleotide sequence: TGTGCCAGCAGCCCCCTCGGTGGGAGCAATCAGCCCCAGCATTTT. This codes for CASSPLGGSNQPQHF.